This TCR beta chain appears in the sequencing data of a study of OX40 agonist ivuxolimab in advanced cancers. At the level of the study: Patients receiving dose escalation had hepatocellular carcinoma, melanoma, renal cell or head and neck cancer. Patients with prior anti-PD-1, anti-PD-L1 or anti-CTLA-4 therapy were eligible; roughly 41% had some. The study's findings and limits: Patients with a partial response at 0.1-3.0 mg/kg had among the lowest clonal expansion.

Repertoires were generated with immunoSEQ multiplex PCR, while TCRdb's copy carries only in-frame clones and drops some. The table has 70,000 or so clones, around 87% seen once. Notes on this clone: Its antigen is currently unknown.

V lost 3 bases, J lost 4 bases, and 13 bases lay in between. The CDR3 is made up of 15 amino acids. CDR1 is LNHDA, CDR2 SQIVND, per germline (reference sequence). Source: CD4+ or CD8+ T cells sorted from blood, taken in a trial of the OX40 agonist ivuxolimab. The TCR originated in an adult with an advanced solid tumor such as melanoma, head and neck, liver or kidney cancer. This chain joins TRBV19 and TRBJ2-1, with D perhaps TRBD2 (6 bases). The CDR3 DNA sequence: TGTGCCAGTAGTATCGATTTGGGGACTTACAATGAGCAGTTCTTC. This encodes CASSIDLGTYNEQFF.